One TCR beta chain is described in this entry. The antigen is not known. The sample belongs to a study of OX40 agonist ivuxolimab in advanced cancers. As for the study in general: It was permissible to have had prior anti-PD-1, anti-PD-L1 or anti-CTLA-4 therapy, and about 40% had some.

Overall study results and limits: Certain nonresponders additionally had low normalized T-cell clonal expansion. Expansion of clones was among the lowest in partial responders at 0.1-3.0 mg/kg. Researchers did not establish what antigens the expanded peripheral T cells target.

Profiling relied on immunoSEQ multiplex PCR, and the TCRdb table lists in-frame clones only, not all of them. This table holds 65,000 to 95,000 clones, 85% to 90% found once. The starting material was CD4+ or CD8+ T cells sorted from blood, obtained in a trial of the OX40 agonist ivuxolimab. The receptor was isolated from an adult with an advanced solid tumor such as melanoma, head and neck, liver or kidney cancer.

The CDR3 sequence: CASSPRQKNTEAFF. As DNA, the CDR3 is TGTGCCAGCAGCCCCCGACAGAAGAACACTGAAGCTTTCTTT. J is TRBJ1-1 and V is TRBV5-4; possible D gene TRBD1, 5 bases. The germline gives CDR1 SGHNT, CDR2 YYREEE (reference sequence). Trimming removed 4 bases at V and 1 base at J, with 11 bases between. This CDR3 spans 14 amino acids.